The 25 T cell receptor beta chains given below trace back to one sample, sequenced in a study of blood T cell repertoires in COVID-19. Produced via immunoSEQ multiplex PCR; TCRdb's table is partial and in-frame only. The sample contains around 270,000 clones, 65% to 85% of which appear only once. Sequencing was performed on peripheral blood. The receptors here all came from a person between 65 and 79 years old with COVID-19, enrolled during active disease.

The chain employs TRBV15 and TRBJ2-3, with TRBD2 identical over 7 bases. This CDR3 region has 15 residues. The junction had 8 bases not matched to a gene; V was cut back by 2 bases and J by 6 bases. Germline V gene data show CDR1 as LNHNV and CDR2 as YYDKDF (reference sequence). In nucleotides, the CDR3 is TGTGCCACCAGCAGAACTAGCGAGCTCGCCGATACGCAGTATTTT. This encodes CATSRTSELADTQYF.

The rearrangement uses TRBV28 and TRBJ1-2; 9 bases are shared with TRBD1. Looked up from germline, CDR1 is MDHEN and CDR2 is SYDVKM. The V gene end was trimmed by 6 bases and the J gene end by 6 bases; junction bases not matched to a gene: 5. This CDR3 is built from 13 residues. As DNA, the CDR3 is TGTGCCAGCAGCCGGGACAGGGTGGATGGCTACACCTTC. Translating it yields CASSRDRVDGYTF.

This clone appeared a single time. CDR3 sequence reads: CASRPDRGGYGYTF. CDR3 bases: TGTGCCAGCAGACCAGACAGGGGTGGATATGGCTACACCTTC. V is TRBV6-5 and J is TRBJ1-2, with 8 bases identical to TRBD1. The J segment lost 5 bases and the V segment lost 6 bases, leaving 8 bases of the junction unmatched. CDR1 and CDR2 from the germline V gene are MNHEY and SVGAGI. This CDR3 contains 14 residues.

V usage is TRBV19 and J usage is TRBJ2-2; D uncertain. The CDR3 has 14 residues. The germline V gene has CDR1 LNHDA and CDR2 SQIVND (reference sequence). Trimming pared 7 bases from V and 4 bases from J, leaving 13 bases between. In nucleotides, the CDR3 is TGTGCCAGTATAGAGCGAAGTTCCACCGGGGAGCTGTTTTTT. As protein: CASIERSSTGELFF.

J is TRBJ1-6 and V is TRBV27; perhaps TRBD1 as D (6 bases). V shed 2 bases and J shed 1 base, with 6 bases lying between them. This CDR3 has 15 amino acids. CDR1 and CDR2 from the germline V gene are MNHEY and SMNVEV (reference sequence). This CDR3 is CASSLQGSYNSPLHF. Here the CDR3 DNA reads TGTGCCAGCAGTTTACAGGGGTCCTATAATTCACCCCTCCACTTT.

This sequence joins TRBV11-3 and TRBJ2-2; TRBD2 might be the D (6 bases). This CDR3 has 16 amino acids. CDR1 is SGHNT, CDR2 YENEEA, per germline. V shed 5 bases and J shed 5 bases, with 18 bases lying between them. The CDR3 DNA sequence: TGTGCCAGCAGCGGAGGGGTGCAGGGTTGGACCGGGGAGCTGTTTTTT. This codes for CASSGGVQGWTGELFF.

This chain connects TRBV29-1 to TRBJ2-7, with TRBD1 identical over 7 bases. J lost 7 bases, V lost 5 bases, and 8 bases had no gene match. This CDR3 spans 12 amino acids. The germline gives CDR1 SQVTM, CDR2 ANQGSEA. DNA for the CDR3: TGCAGCGTTACTCGGGACAGTTTAGAGCAGTACTTC. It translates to CSVTRDSLEQYF.

The CDR3 is CASSLVSQGRTEAFF. The DNA for the CDR3 is TGTGCCAGCAGCTTGGTGTCACAGGGGAGGACTGAAGCTTTCTTT. V is TRBV5-5 and J is TRBJ1-1; 7 bases align to TRBD1. Germline V gives CDR1 SGHKS, CDR2 YYEKEE (reference sequence). This CDR3 is 15 amino acids long. Trimming took 0 bases from V and 5 from J; bases not matched to a gene: 7.

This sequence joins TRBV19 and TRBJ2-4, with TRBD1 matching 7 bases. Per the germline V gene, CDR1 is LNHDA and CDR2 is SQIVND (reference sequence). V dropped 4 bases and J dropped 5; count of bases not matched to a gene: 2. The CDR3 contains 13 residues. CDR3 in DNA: TGTGCCAGTAGTAGCGACAGGGAAAACATTCAGTACTTC. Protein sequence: CASSSDRENIQYF.

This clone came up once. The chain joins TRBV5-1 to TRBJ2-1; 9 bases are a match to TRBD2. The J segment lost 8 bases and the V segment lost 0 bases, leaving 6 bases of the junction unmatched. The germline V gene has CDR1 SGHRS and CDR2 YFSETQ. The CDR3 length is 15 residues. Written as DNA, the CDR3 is TGCGCCAGCAGCTTGGCCTTTGCTAGCGGGGATGAGCAGTTCTTC. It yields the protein CASSLAFASGDEQFF.

CDR3 sequence: CASSSDGQGTYEQYF. Here the CDR3 DNA reads TGTGCCAGTAGCTCCGATGGGCAGGGTACCTACGAGCAGTACTTC. The rearrangement links TRBV19 to TRBJ2-7; tentatively, D is TRBD1 (5 bases). CDR3 length equals 15 residues. Trimming removed 6 bases from V and 2 bases from J, with 17 bases in between. Germline V gives CDR1 LNHDA, CDR2 SQIVND (reference sequence).

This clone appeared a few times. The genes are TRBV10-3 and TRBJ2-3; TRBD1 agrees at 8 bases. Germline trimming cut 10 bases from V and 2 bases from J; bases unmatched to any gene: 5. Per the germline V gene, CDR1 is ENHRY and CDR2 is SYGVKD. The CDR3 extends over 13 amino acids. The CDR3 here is CATQGAHTDTQYF. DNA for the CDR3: TGTGCCACTCAGGGGGCCCACACAGATACGCAGTATTTT.

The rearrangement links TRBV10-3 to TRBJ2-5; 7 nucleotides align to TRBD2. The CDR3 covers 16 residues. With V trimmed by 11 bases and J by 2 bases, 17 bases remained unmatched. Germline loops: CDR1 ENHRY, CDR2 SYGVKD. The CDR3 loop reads CASRREGSGSQETQYF. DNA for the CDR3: TGTGCCTCCAGGAGGGAGGGTAGCGGATCACAAGAGACCCAGTACTTC.

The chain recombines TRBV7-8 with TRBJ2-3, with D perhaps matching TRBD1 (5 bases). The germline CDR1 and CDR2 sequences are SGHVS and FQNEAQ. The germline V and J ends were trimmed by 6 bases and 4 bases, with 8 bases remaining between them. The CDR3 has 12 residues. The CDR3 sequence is CASRVGADTQYF. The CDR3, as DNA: TGTGCCAGCAGGGTAGGGGCAGATACGCAGTATTTT.

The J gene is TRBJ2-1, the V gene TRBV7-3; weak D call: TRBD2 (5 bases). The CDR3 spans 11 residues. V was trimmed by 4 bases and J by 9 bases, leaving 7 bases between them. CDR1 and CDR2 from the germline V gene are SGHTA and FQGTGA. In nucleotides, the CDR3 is TGTGCCAGCAGCTCACGGGGTGAGCAGTTCTTC. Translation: CASSSRGEQFF. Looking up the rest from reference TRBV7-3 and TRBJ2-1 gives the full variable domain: GAGVSQTPSNKVTEKGKYVELRCDPISGHTALYWYRQSLGQGPEFLIYFQGTGAADDSGLPNDRFFAVRPEGSVSTLKIQRTERGDSAVYLCASSSRGEQFFGPGTRLTVL.

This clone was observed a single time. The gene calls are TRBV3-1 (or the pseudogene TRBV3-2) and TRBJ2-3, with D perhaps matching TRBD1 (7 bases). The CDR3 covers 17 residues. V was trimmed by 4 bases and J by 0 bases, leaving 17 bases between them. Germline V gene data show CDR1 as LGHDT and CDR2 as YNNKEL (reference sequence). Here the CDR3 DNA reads TGTGCCAGCAGCCTCCAGCCAGGGGGGACTAGCACAGATACGCAGTATTTT. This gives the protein CASSLQPGGTSTDTQYF.

CDR3 coding DNA: TGTGCCAGCTCACCAGGGACAGGGGCCCGCAACACAGATACGCAGTATTTT. Its translation: CASSPGTGARNTDTQYF. The chain links TRBV18 to TRBJ2-3, with 10 bases fitting TRBD1. The length of the CDR3 is 17 residues. Germline V CDR1 and CDR2: KGHSH, LQKENI. J was trimmed by 2 bases and V by 2 bases; bases with no gene match: 7.

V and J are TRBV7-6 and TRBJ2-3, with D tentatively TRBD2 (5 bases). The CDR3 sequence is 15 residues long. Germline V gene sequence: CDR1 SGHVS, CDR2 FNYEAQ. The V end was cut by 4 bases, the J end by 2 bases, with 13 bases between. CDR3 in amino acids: CASSSRDGNTDTQYF. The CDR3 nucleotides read TGTGCCAGCAGCTCGAGGGATGGTAACACAGATACGCAGTATTTT.

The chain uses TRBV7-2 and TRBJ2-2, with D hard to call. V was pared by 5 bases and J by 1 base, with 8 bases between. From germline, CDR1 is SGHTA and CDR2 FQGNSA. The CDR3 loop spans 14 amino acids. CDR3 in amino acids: CASSPTVNTGELFF. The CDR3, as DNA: TGTGCCAGCAGCCCTACGGTGAACACCGGGGAGCTGTTTTTT.

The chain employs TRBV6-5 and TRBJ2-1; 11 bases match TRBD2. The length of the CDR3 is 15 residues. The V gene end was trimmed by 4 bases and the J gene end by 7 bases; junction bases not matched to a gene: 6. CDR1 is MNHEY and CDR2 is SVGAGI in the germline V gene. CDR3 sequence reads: CASSFSGGAWNEQFF. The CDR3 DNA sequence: TGTGCCAGCAGTTTTAGCGGGGGGGCCTGGAATGAGCAGTTCTTC.

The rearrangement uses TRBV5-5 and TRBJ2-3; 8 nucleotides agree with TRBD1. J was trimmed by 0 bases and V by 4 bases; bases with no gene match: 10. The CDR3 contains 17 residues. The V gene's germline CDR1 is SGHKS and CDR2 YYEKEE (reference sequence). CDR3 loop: CASSDTGQGTSTDTQYF. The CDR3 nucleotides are TGTGCCAGCAGCGATACAGGACAGGGTACCAGCACAGATACGCAGTATTTT.

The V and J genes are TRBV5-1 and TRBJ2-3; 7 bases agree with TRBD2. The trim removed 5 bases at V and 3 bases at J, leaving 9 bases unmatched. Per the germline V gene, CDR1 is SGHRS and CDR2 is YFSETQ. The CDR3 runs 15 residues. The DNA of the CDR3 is TGCGCCAGCAGTCCACGCGGGAGTGGGACAGATACGCAGTATTTT. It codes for CASSPRGSGTDTQYF.

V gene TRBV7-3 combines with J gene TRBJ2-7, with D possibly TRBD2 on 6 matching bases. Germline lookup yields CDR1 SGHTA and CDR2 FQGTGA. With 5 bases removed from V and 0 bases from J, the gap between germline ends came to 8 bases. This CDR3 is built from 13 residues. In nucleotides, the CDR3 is TGTGCCAGCAGCCGGGGGTCCTCCTACGAGCAGTACTTC. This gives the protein CASSRGSSYEQYF.

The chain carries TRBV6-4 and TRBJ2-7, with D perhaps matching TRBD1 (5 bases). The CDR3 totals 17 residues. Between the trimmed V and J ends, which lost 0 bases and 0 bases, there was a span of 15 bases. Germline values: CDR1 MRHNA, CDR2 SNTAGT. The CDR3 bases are TGTGCCAGCAGTGACTCCCAGGGTAAGCCTATCTCCTACGAGCAGTACTTC. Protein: CASSDSQGKPISYEQYF.

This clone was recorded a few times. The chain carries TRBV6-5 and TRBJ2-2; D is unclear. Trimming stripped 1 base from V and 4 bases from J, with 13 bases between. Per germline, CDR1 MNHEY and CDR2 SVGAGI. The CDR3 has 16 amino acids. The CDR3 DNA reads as TGTGCCAGCAGTTACTTGACAAGTAGATCCACCGGGGAGCTGTTTTTT. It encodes CASSYLTSRSTGELFF.